This passage covers 26 T cell receptor beta chains from one sample sequenced in a study of blood T cell repertoires in COVID-19. The protocol was immunoSEQ multiplex PCR, while the TCRdb copy is restricted to in-frame clones and leaves out a portion. The profile shows hundreds of thousands of clones, approximately 88% of them singletons. The specimen sequenced was peripheral blood. Receptor source: a man in his forties or fifties with acute or convalescent COVID-19.

Turning to this clone: This specimen includes other DNA sequences encoding the same CDR3. The rearrangement joins TRBV7-9 to TRBJ1-1; TRBD1 matches at 7 bases. Looked up from germline, CDR1 is SEHNR and CDR2 is FQNEAQ (reference sequence). V dropped 5 bases and J dropped 3; count of bases not matched to a gene: 9. This CDR3 is built from 15 residues. This chain's CDR3 is CASSLRQGSDTEAFF. CDR3 nucleotides: TGTGCCAGCAGCCTAAGACAGGGTAGCGACACTGAAGCTTTCTTT.

This clone occurred once. The chain employs TRBV30 and TRBJ1-1; D perhaps matches TRBD1 (5 bases). The CDR3 has 14 residues. Germline V gene lookup returns CDR1 GTSNPN and CDR2 SVGIG (reference sequence). V dropped 0 bases and J dropped 5 bases, with 13 bases sitting between them. The CDR3 loop is CAWSVRRGETEAFF. DNA of the CDR3: TGTGCCTGGAGTGTACGAAGGGGTGAGACTGAAGCTTTCTTT.

V usage is TRBV12-5 and J usage is TRBJ2-6; D not resolved. There are 17 residues in the CDR3. Germline CDR1 is LGHNT and CDR2 is FRNRAP. V gave up 0 bases and J gave up 0 bases, with 9 bases separating them. This CDR3 is CASGLVLGVSGANVLTF. CDR3 in DNA: TGTGCTAGTGGTTTGGTACTCGGTGTCTCTGGGGCCAACGTCCTGACTTTC.

CDR3 region: CASSGRDSTGELFF. The CDR3 nucleotides read TGTGCCAGCTCAGGGCGGGACTCCACCGGGGAGCTGTTTTTT. This chain links TRBV18 with TRBJ2-2; D is perhaps TRBD2 (6 bases). Trimming removed 5 bases from V and 4 bases from J, with 11 bases in between. The CDR3 contains 14 residues. Germline values: CDR1 KGHSH, CDR2 LQKENI.

The chain links TRBV9 to TRBJ2-1; D unresolved. This CDR3 is 16 amino acids long. Trimming pared 1 base from V and 0 bases from J, leaving 11 bases between. CDR1 and CDR2 from the germline V gene are SGDLS and YYNGEE. The CDR3 bases are TGTGCCAGCAGCGTATTCCCCGAGAGCTCCTACAATGAGCAGTTCTTC. Translating gives CASSVFPESSYNEQFF. The full variable domain, rest sourced from reference TRBV9 and TRBJ2-1, is DSGVTQTPKHLITATGQRVTLRCSPRSGDLSVYWYQQSLDQGLQFLIQYYNGEERAKGNILERFSAQQFPDLHSELNLSSLELGDSALYFCASSVFPESSYNEQFFGPGTRLTVL.

The chain links TRBV19 to TRBJ1-1; TRBD1 agrees at 7 bases. This CDR3 region has 13 residues. Losses at the gene ends were 4 bases for V and 8 bases for J; bases not matched to a gene: 7. Germline V gives CDR1 LNHDA, CDR2 SQIVND (reference sequence). The CDR3 DNA reads TGTGCCAGTAGTACGGGACAGAGCCTCGAAGCTTTCTTT. Protein sequence: CASSTGQSLEAFF.

The gene calls are TRBV24-1 and TRBJ2-1; 7 bases are shared with TRBD2. Germline CDR1 reads KGHDR; CDR2 reads SFDVKD. This CDR3 has 15 residues. The J segment lost 9 bases and the V segment lost 2 bases, leaving 9 bases of the junction unmatched. The CDR3 sequence: CATSDSRGSGVEQFF. As DNA, the CDR3 is TGTGCCACCAGTGATTCGCGCGGGAGCGGTGTTGAGCAGTTCTTC.

The sample holds a few counts of this clone. The chain links TRBV6-2 or TRBV6-3 to TRBJ1-2; 7 bases agree with TRBD1. Trimming took 0 bases from V and 7 from J; bases not matched to a gene: 5. Germline lookup yields CDR1 MNHEY and CDR2 SVGEGT. The CDR3 is 14 amino acids. The CDR3 loop reads CASSYSGHRGGYTF. CDR3 nucleotide sequence: TGTGCCAGCAGTTACTCTGGACACAGGGGTGGCTACACCTTC.

V gene TRBV5-1 combines with J gene TRBJ1-2, with 7 nucleotides matching TRBD1. V dropped 4 bases and J dropped 2; count of bases not matched to a gene: 5. CDR3 length: 14 amino acids. Germline CDR1 is SGHRS and CDR2 is YFSETQ. CDR3 region: CASSLGQVNYGYTF. The CDR3 DNA reads as TGCGCCAGCAGCCTCGGACAGGTCAACTATGGCTACACCTTC.

The CDR3 sequence: CASRRGRHEKLFF. As DNA, the CDR3 is TGTGCCAGTAGAAGAGGAAGGCATGAAAAACTGTTTTTT. This rearrangement joins TRBV19 to TRBJ1-4; D is uncertain. The V gene lost 6 bases and the J gene lost 6 bases, with 11 bases spanning the gap. This CDR3 has 13 residues. Germline assignment: CDR1 LNHDA and CDR2 SQIVND (reference sequence).

For the CDR3, the DNA is TGTGCCAGCAACCCCTGGGGGGACGCCAATCAGCCCCAGCATTTT. Its translation is CASNPWGDANQPQHF. This chain links TRBV27 with TRBJ1-5; maybe TRBD1 (5 bases). Germline CDR1 MNHEY, CDR2 SMNVEV (reference sequence). Trimming removed 7 bases at V and 3 bases at J, with 16 bases between. The CDR3 extends over 15 amino acids.

The chain combines TRBV7-2 with TRBJ2-1; weak D call: TRBD2 (6 bases). Trimming stripped 10 bases from V and 1 base from J, with 11 bases between. This CDR3 comprises 13 residues. CDR1 SGHTA and CDR2 FQGNSA come from the germline V gene. This chain's CDR3 is CATQAGSYNEQFF. In nucleotides, the CDR3 is TGTGCCACCCAAGCGGGTTCCTACAATGAGCAGTTCTTC.

This clone was recorded a few times. The chain uses TRBV7-2 and TRBJ2-3; D is perhaps TRBD2 (6 bases). Per germline, CDR1 SGHTA and CDR2 FQGNSA. The CDR3 sequence is 14 residues long. Trimming cost V 5 bases and J 6 bases, with 15 bases left between them. For the CDR3, the DNA is TGTGCCAGCAGCCCCGGGACTCCCGGTGATACGCAGTATTTT. Translated: CASSPGTPGDTQYF.

This rearrangement joins TRBV10-3 to TRBJ2-1; 10 positions match TRBD1. Looked up from germline, CDR1 is ENHRY and CDR2 is SYGVKD. The CDR3 runs 14 residues. J lost 6 bases, V lost 5 bases, and 4 bases had no gene match. The CDR3 nucleotides are TGTGCCATCAGTTTTGGGGACAGGGGCAATGAGCAGTTCTTC. Protein: CAISFGDRGNEQFF.

J is TRBJ1-2 and V is TRBV5-1; maybe TRBD1 (6 bases). V was cut by 3 bases and J by 6 bases, with 18 bases left in between. CDR3 size: 15 residues. CDR1 SGHRS and CDR2 YFSETQ come from the germline V gene. In DNA, the CDR3 is TGCGCCAGCAGCTGGGGGCAGGGCGTTCAGGATGGCTACACCTTC. Translation gives CASSWGQGVQDGYTF.

This rearrangement joins TRBV9 to TRBJ2-7; 7 bases agree with TRBD2. Unmatched junction bases numbered 3, after V lost 0 bases and J lost 3 bases. The germline V gene has CDR1 SGDLS and CDR2 YYNGEE. CDR3 length equals 14 residues. CDR3 loop: CASSVERDGYEQYF. CDR3 sequence (DNA): TGTGCCAGCAGCGTAGAGCGGGACGGCTACGAGCAGTACTTC.

The V call is TRBV7-9, the J call TRBJ2-5; 7 bases match TRBD2. The ends lost 2 bases at V and 5 bases at J; junction bases unmatched: 5. CDR1 is SEHNR and CDR2 is FQNEAQ in the germline V gene (reference sequence). This CDR3 contains 14 residues. The CDR3 DNA reads as TGTGCCAGCAGCTTAAGGGCGGGAGTGGAGACCCAGTACTTC. Its protein product is CASSLRAGVETQYF.

The gene calls are TRBV9 and TRBJ2-2; D gene uncertain. V was clipped by 1 base and J by 7 bases, with 5 bases between them. This CDR3 comprises 12 residues. Germline lookup yields CDR1 SGDLS and CDR2 YYNGEE. The CDR3: CASSVLYGELFF. In DNA, the CDR3 is TGTGCCAGCAGCGTACTGTACGGGGAGCTGTTTTTT.

The chain uses TRBV12-3 or TRBV12-4 and TRBJ2-3; the D gene is possibly TRBD2 (6 bases). V was clipped by 6 bases and J by 4 bases, with 11 bases between them. The length of the CDR3 is 13 residues. CDR3 amino acids: CASRPLAPDTQYF. In nucleotides, the CDR3 is TGTGCCAGCAGGCCACTAGCTCCAGATACGCAGTATTTT.

This clone has more than one count but fewer than ten. CDR3: CASSLGTSWSTGELFF. CDR3 DNA sequence: TGTGCCAGCAGCTTAGGTACTAGTTGGAGCACCGGGGAGCTGTTTTTT. V gene TRBV11-3 combines with J gene TRBJ2-2, with a tentative D call TRBD2 (5 bases). Trimming took off 1 base at V and 4 bases at J, with 13 bases between the two ends. Germline V gives CDR1 SGHNT, CDR2 YENEEA. The CDR3 sequence is 16 residues long.

The rearrangement links TRBV7-9 to TRBJ2-7; TRBD1 agrees at 7 bases. CDR1 SEHNR and CDR2 FQNEAQ come from the germline V gene (reference sequence). V shed 4 bases, J shed 2 bases, and the junction held 11 bases outside the gene matches. This CDR3 is built from 16 residues. In DNA form, the CDR3 reads TGTGCCAGCAGCTACGCAACAGGGGTACGAGCCTACGAGCAGTACTTC. Residues: CASSYATGVRAYEQYF.

With respect to this clone: The junction and the germline gene differ at one end; a read error may be behind it. The chain recombines TRBV12-3 or TRBV12-4 with TRBJ2-3; D may be TRBD1 (5 bases). This CDR3 contains 13 residues. The DNA of the CDR3 is TGTGCCAGCAGGTTAGGGGTGCGGGATACGCAGTATTTT. This sequence encodes CASRLGVRDTQYF.

The chain has TRBV14 and TRBJ1-1; D is unclear. The germline gives CDR1 SGHDN, CDR2 FVKESK. The CDR3 has 13 amino acids. The V end lost 4 bases, the J end lost 3 bases, and 9 bases lay between the germline ends. CDR3 DNA sequence: TGTGCCAGCAGCCGGAGGGAAGACACTGAAGCTTTCTTT. It translates to CASSRREDTEAFF. Full variable domain (missing parts from reference TRBV14 and TRBJ1-1): EAGVTQFPSHSVIEKGQTVTLRCDPISGHDNLYWYRRVMGKEIKFLLHFVKESKQDESGMPNNRFLAERTGGTYSTLKVQPAELEDSGVYFCASSRREDTEAFFGQGTRLTVV.

This rearrangement joins TRBV6-5 to TRBJ1-5, with 7 bases matching TRBD1. The trim removed 5 bases at V and 6 bases at J, leaving 4 bases unmatched. Germline assignment: CDR1 MNHEY and CDR2 SVGAGI. The CDR3 is 13 residues long. CDR3 protein: CASSLTGSQPQHF. The CDR3 nucleotides are TGTGCCAGCAGTCTGACAGGGTCTCAGCCCCAGCATTTT.

The chain links TRBV6-5 to TRBJ1-4, with D perhaps matching TRBD1 (6 bases). The CDR3 runs 14 residues. Per the germline V gene, CDR1 is MNHEY and CDR2 is SVGAGI. Trimming stripped 5 bases from V and 0 bases from J, with 7 bases between. DNA of the CDR3: TGTGCCAGCAGTAACAGGGCAACTAATGAAAAACTGTTTTTT. It encodes CASSNRATNEKLFF.

The rearrangement joins TRBV19 to TRBJ2-7; 9 bases map to TRBD1. The trim removed 3 bases at V and 6 bases at J, leaving 12 bases unmatched. The CDR3 is made up of 16 amino acids. Germline V gene sequence: CDR1 LNHDA, CDR2 SQIVND (reference sequence). CDR3 in amino acids: CASSIRNRGRGSEQYF. As DNA, the CDR3 is TGTGCCAGTAGTATCCGAAACAGGGGGCGCGGATCCGAGCAGTACTTC.